The 14 T cell receptor beta chains below all came from one sample that was sequenced in a study of cytomegalovirus exposure and HLA in healthy donors. The PCR employed 60 Vbeta primers together with 13 Jbeta primers. TCRdb keeps only in-frame clones here, not all; method: immunoSEQ multiplex PCR. The sample includes 120,000 to 150,000 clones, less than 85% of them seen just once. Source material: PBMCs. Every receptor here comes from a man in his forties or fifties in good health and CMV-seropositive.

The chain is built from TRBV5-1 and TRBJ1-1, with 12 bases that match TRBD1. In germline, CDR1 is SGHRS, CDR2 YFSETQ. The CDR3 totals 17 residues. V lost 4 bases to trimming and J lost 1 base; unmatched junction nucleotides: 8. CDR3 coding DNA: TGCGCCAGCAGCCTAACGGGACAGGGGGCTAGGAACACTGAAGCTTTCTTT. This codes for CASSLTGQGARNTEAFF.

This clone was seen only once. The chain has TRBV27 and TRBJ2-1, with 12 bases identical to TRBD2. This CDR3 is 17 amino acids long. The germline CDR1 and CDR2 sequences are MNHEY and SMNVEV (reference sequence). Germline trimming cut 4 bases from V and 0 bases from J; bases unmatched to any gene: 4. This CDR3 reads CASSSRLAGVSYNEQFF. In nucleotides, the CDR3 is TGTGCCAGCAGTTCTAGACTAGCGGGGGTCTCCTACAATGAGCAGTTCTTC.

This chain joins TRBV5-1 and TRBJ2-7; 8 bases match TRBD2. CDR1 is SGHRS and CDR2 is YFSETQ in the germline V gene. V was pared by 2 bases and J by 2 bases, with 3 bases of the junction left unmatched. The CDR3 is 14 amino acids. The CDR3 reads CASSFSGAPYEQYF. The CDR3 region has the DNA TGCGCCAGCAGCTTTAGCGGGGCGCCCTACGAGCAGTACTTC.

The rearrangement uses TRBV7-9 and TRBJ1-1; perhaps TRBD1 as D (5 bases). Looked up from germline, CDR1 is SEHNR and CDR2 is FQNEAQ (reference sequence). Trimming shortened V by 8 bases and J by 4 bases, and 14 bases separated the two germline ends. CDR3 length equals 13 residues. The CDR3 DNA reads TGTGCCAGCCGGGGGGTAGGGAGCACTGAAGCTTTCTTT. It is translated as CASRGVGSTEAFF.

This chain connects TRBV7-6 to TRBJ2-5; 10 bases agree with TRBD2. Germline values: CDR1 SGHVS, CDR2 FNYEAQ. After removal of 6 bases from V and 5 bases from J, the junction contained 6 bases not matched to a gene. CDR3 length: 14 amino acids. This chain's CDR3 is CASRVSGRRETQYF. CDR3 sequence (DNA): TGTGCCAGCAGGGTTAGCGGGAGGAGGGAGACCCAGTACTTC. Variable domain in full (rest from reference TRBV7-6 and TRBJ2-5): GAGVSQSPRYKVTKRGQDVALRCDPISGHVSLYWYRQALGQGPEFLTYFNYEAQQDKSGLPNDRFSAERPEGSISTLTIQRTEQRDSAMYRCASRVSGRRETQYFGPGTRLLVL.

The gene calls are TRBV29-1 and TRBJ1-1; D remains unclear. Germline CDR1 and CDR2: SQVTM and ANQGSEA. The CDR3 has 12 residues. V was clipped by 5 bases and J by 3 bases, with 10 bases between them. In nucleotides, the CDR3 is TGCAGCGTTCCGGGAAGGTACACTGAAGCTTTCTTT. This sequence encodes CSVPGRYTEAFF.

The chain's CDR3 is CASSTRTGGGYEQYF. The CDR3 coding sequence is TGTGCCAGCAGCACCCGGACAGGGGGCGGATACGAGCAGTACTTC. This chain uses TRBV7-9 with TRBJ2-7; 11 bases fit TRBD1. The CDR3 sequence is 15 residues long. Germline V lookup: CDR1 SEHNR, CDR2 FQNEAQ (reference sequence). The J segment lost 4 bases and the V segment lost 5 bases, leaving 7 bases of the junction unmatched.

The chain has TRBV6-5 and TRBJ2-7, with unresolved D. This CDR3 comprises 14 residues. Germline CDR1 and CDR2: MNHEY and SVGAGI. Trimming shortened V by 3 bases and J by 0 bases, and 9 bases separated the two germline ends. The CDR3 DNA sequence: TGTGCCAGCAGTTATATGCTAGGCTCCTACGAGCAGTACTTC. The encoded protein is CASSYMLGSYEQYF.

This sequence joins TRBV4-1 and TRBJ2-1; 7 bases agree with TRBD2. V lost 2 bases and J lost 3; bases outside the gene matches: 13. CDR3 length equals 18 residues. CDR1 and CDR2 (germline): MGHRA, YSYEKL. CDR3 coding DNA: TGCGCCAGCAGCCAACGGCTCCCCTGGGGAGGGGTCTACAATGAGCAGTTCTTC. Amino acid sequence: CASSQRLPWGGVYNEQFF.

The CDR3 DNA sequence: TGTGCCAGCAGCTTAGAAGGAGCCGGGGCCCAGTACTTC. This translates into CASSLEGAGAQYF. V and J are TRBV7-2 and TRBJ2-5, with D possibly being TRBD2 (5 bases). From germline, CDR1 is SGHTA and CDR2 FQGNSA. Trimming shortened V by 1 base and J by 9 bases, and 12 bases separated the two germline ends. This CDR3 has 13 amino acids.

CDR3 in amino acids: CASNSLLDYNEQFF. DNA of the CDR3: TGTGCCAGCAACTCTTTACTAGACTACAATGAGCAGTTCTTC. The chain has TRBV6-5 and TRBJ2-1; TRBD2 is a possible D gene (5 bases). The CDR3 spans 14 residues. Trimming took off 7 bases at V and 3 bases at J, with 13 bases between the two ends. Germline assignment: CDR1 MNHEY and CDR2 SVGAGI.

This chain links TRBV7-2 with TRBJ2-3; 13 nucleotides match TRBD2. With 2 bases clipped from V and 5 bases from J, the junction kept 10 bases outside the gene matches. Germline assignment: CDR1 SGHTA and CDR2 FQGNSA. The CDR3 is 18 residues long. The CDR3 DNA reads TGTGCCAGCAGCTTAAGAACTAGCGGGGGGGCCAGTTTAGATACGCAGTATTTT. Translated: CASSLRTSGGASLDTQYF.

The CDR3, as DNA: TGTGCCAGCAGTTTGGGGGGTGAAGCTTTCTTT. It codes for CASSLGGEAFF. The chain joins TRBV27 to TRBJ1-1, with a weak D call TRBD1 (5 bases). The CDR3 sequence is 11 residues long. Germline lookup yields CDR1 MNHEY and CDR2 SMNVEV (reference sequence). Trimming removed 3 bases at V and 7 bases at J, with 6 bases between.

The CDR3 coding sequence is TGTGCCACCAGCAGTAGGGGCAAAGACTATGGCTACACCTTC. Its translation: CATSSRGKDYGYTF. The chain is built from TRBV15 and TRBJ1-2; weak D call: TRBD1 (5 bases). V lost 3 bases and J lost 3, with 11 bases in between. The CDR3 runs 14 residues. Germline assignment: CDR1 LNHNV and CDR2 YYDKDF (reference sequence).